This TCR beta chain comes out of a study of T-cell memory formation after mild COVID-19. Study at large: TCR clusters were largely donor specific. Findings of the study overall: Contracting clones from day 15 to 85 had balanced CD4/CD8; later expanders favoured CD4+. Researchers report contracting CD4+ clones mostly in CM and EM, with CD8+ clones in EMRA.

Comment on this clonotype: Its antigen remains unidentified.

V lost 3 bases and J lost 2; bases outside the gene matches: 6. The CDR3 totals 16 residues. Germline CDR1 and CDR2: LGHNA and YNFKEQ. 5'RACE, which relied on constant-segment primers, yielded TCR alpha and TCR beta cDNA libraries carrying sample barcodes and UMIs. One entry per CDR3 protein, called by TCRdb with MiXCR from the 5' RACE reads. The sample consists of about 170,000 distinct CDR3 sequences, roughly 13% of them appearing once. The chain carries TRBV4-2 and TRBJ2-1; TRBD2 agrees at 8 bases. This receptor was obtained from a man in his late teens or twenties who had mild COVID-19 (a few samples of this study predate the infection). Cell type and time point are not known. Sequencing used PBMCs or a T cell subset sorted from them (not recorded which). The DNA for the CDR3 is TGTGCCAGCAGCCAGCGACCCGGGGGGGCCTACAATGAGCAGTTCTTC. It is translated as CASSQRPGGAYNEQFF.